The 10 T cell receptor beta chains in this list originate from one sample, sequenced in a study of blood T cell repertoires in COVID-19. This table comes from immunoSEQ multiplex PCR, and its TCRdb copy is limited to in-frame clones, with some not included. The sample consists of about 250,000 clones, 80% to 90% of them appearing once. Source material: peripheral blood. These receptors were collected from a man older than 75 with acute or convalescent COVID-19.

The chain has TRBV6-5 and TRBJ1-2; 8 bases map to TRBD1. CDR1 is MNHEY, CDR2 SVGAGI, per germline. The CDR3 runs to 15 residues. The V and J ends lost 9 bases and 3 bases, in that order; junction bases with no gene match: 12. CDR3 sequence: CASFNRGGLDYGYTF. CDR3 in DNA: TGTGCCAGTTTCAACAGGGGGGGATTAGACTATGGCTACACCTTC.

The J gene is TRBJ2-3, the V gene TRBV28; weak D call: TRBD2 (5 bases). The CDR3 runs to 13 residues. Germline V gene lookup returns CDR1 MDHEN and CDR2 SYDVKM. Trimming removed 7 bases from V and 3 bases from J, with 11 bases in between. The CDR3 sequence is CASTPPGTDTQYF. CDR3 DNA: TGTGCCAGCACCCCCCCGGGGACAGATACGCAGTATTTT.

This rearrangement joins TRBV7-2 to TRBJ2-1, with 7 nucleotides matching TRBD2. The CDR3 runs 13 residues. Germline V gives CDR1 SGHTA, CDR2 FQGNSA. J gave up 7 bases and V 4 bases, and 4 bases lay outside the gene matches. The CDR3 DNA follows: TGTGCCAGCAGCTCGGCAGCGGGAAATGAGCAGTTCTTC. Amino acids: CASSSAAGNEQFF.

The rearrangement uses TRBV12-3 or TRBV12-4 and TRBJ1-5, with a weak D call TRBD1 (6 bases). The CDR3 consists of 13 residues. The germline V and J ends were trimmed by 6 bases and 5 bases, with 11 bases remaining between them. The DNA of the CDR3 is TGTGCCAGCAGCGGACAGACGTATCAGCCCCAGCATTTT. Translation: CASSGQTYQPQHF.

The V and J genes are TRBV5-4 and TRBJ1-6; 9 nucleotides match TRBD1. The germline CDR1 and CDR2 sequences are SGHNT and YYREEE (reference sequence). J was trimmed by 9 bases and V by 0 bases; bases with no gene match: 1. CDR3 length: 14 residues. CDR3 protein: CASSLEQGASPLHF. The CDR3 DNA follows: TGTGCCAGCAGCTTGGAACAGGGGGCTTCACCCCTCCACTTT.

The genes are TRBV5-1 and TRBJ1-1; 7 bases map to TRBD1. The V and J ends lost 4 bases and 2 bases, in that order; junction bases with no gene match: 5. This CDR3 is 14 amino acids long. From germline, CDR1 is SGHRS and CDR2 YFSETQ. The DNA of the CDR3 is TGCGCCAGCAGCCCTGGGACAGTTAACACTGAAGCTTTCTTT. Its protein is CASSPGTVNTEAFF.

The chain recombines TRBV11-1 with TRBJ1-1; TRBD1 might be the D (6 bases). Between the trimmed V and J ends, which lost 1 base and 0 bases, there was a span of 9 bases. Germline V gene data show CDR1 as SGHAT and CDR2 as FQDESV (reference sequence). The CDR3 spans 15 residues. The CDR3 spells CASSLEGHMNTEAFF. The CDR3 nucleotides are TGTGCCAGCAGCTTAGAGGGACATATGAACACTGAAGCTTTCTTT.

The chain employs TRBV19 and TRBJ1-5; the match to TRBD1 covers 7 bases. This CDR3 is built from 14 residues. Germline V gene data show CDR1 as LNHDA and CDR2 as SQIVND (reference sequence). The V segment lost 10 bases and the J segment 0 bases; nucleotides outside the gene matches: 6. DNA of the CDR3: TGTGCCACCTCGGGACAGTTTAGCAATCAGCCCCAGCATTTT. Protein sequence: CATSGQFSNQPQHF.

The chain recombines TRBV28 with TRBJ1-2; D unclear. Germline V gene data show CDR1 as MDHEN and CDR2 as SYDVKM. V lost 8 bases and J lost 0, with 13 bases in between. The CDR3 totals 14 residues. The CDR3 reads CASRSSGSNYGYTF. In DNA, the CDR3 is TGTGCCAGCCGCTCTTCGGGGTCTAACTATGGCTACACCTTC.

The V call is TRBV19, the J call TRBJ1-4, with a possible D match to TRBD1 (6 bases). V was shortened by 3 bases and J by 0 bases, with 11 bases between the two germline ends. Germline V gives CDR1 LNHDA, CDR2 SQIVND (reference sequence). This CDR3 has 16 amino acids. As DNA, the CDR3 is TGTGCCAGTAGTATGGGGGCTTTTGCAACTAATGAAAAACTGTTTTTT. The encoded protein is CASSMGAFATNEKLFF. Full variable domain (remainder filled in from reference TRBV19 and TRBJ1-4): DGGITQSPKYLFRKEGQNVTLSCEQNLNHDAMYWYRQDPGQGLRLIYYSQIVNDFQKGDIAEGYSVSREKKESFPLTVTSAQKNPTAFYLCASSMGAFATNEKLFFGSGTQLSVL.